This note documents a single T cell receptor (beta chain) sequence. Its antigen remains unknown. Sequenced material consisted of expressed TCRB transcripts (all of the isolated RNA was reverse transcribed). Repertoires were generated with immunoSEQ multiplex PCR, while TCRdb's copy carries only in-frame clones and drops some. The sample lists 120,000 or so clones, around 16% occurring once. The entry originates in a study of beta chain features in type 1 diabetes. Study background: Examination spanned approximately 110 million sorted cells from all samples. Study-level findings and limits: Among all four CD4+ subsets, Type 1 diabetes patients had TCRB CDR3s that were moderately but significantly shorter. Among patients, naive, central memory and Treg TCRB repertoires appeared more similar than among healthy donors. More deletions and fewer insertions at VDJ junctions were found in patients with type 1 diabetes.

The V and J ends lost 7 bases and 5 bases, in that order; junction bases with no gene match: 10. Germline V gene data show CDR1 as SNHLY and CDR2 as FYNNEI. CDR3 length equals 14 residues. Sorted populations all exceeded 98% purity. The sequence derives from a man younger than 35 with type 1 diabetes. Sequencing used central memory CD4+ T cells from blood. The chain combines TRBV2 with TRBJ1-2; 7 nucleotides agree with TRBD1. The CDR3 DNA reads TGTGCCAGCACCCGACAGGGTCTAGGGTATGGCTACACCTTC. The encoded protein is CASTRQGLGYGYTF.